A selection of T cell receptor beta chains follows, all from one sample in a study of T cell responses to AZD1222 COVID-19 vaccine. Method: immunoSEQ multiplex PCR; TCRdb's copy keeps in-frame clones and lacks some. The table records roughly 80,000 clones, 88% of them present only once. The source was peripheral blood, collected on day 0 of MenACWY control vaccination. The source of these receptors is an adult in good health. CDR3s include the opening cysteine and the closing phenylalanine or tryptophan. Fields, in order: clone size, CDR3 length, J gene, D gene, V gene, CDR3 DNA, CDR3 protein. D genes are given only for firm matches. Not every row has a clone size; where given, it reads once, few, many or a size class.

abundance: -
len: 15
j_gene: TRBJ2-7
d_gene: TRBD2
v_gene: TRBV18
CDR3nt: TGTGCCAGCTCACCTAGCGGGACGGACTTCTACGAGCAGTACTTC
CDR3aa: CASSPSGTDFYEQYF

abundance: -
len: 14
j_gene: TRBJ1-5
d_gene: -
v_gene: TRBV15
CDR3nt: TGTGCCACTTCCGGAGGGTATGGCAATCAGCCCCAGCATTTT
CDR3aa: CATSGGYGNQPQHF

abundance: -
len: 19
j_gene: TRBJ2-1
d_gene: TRBD1
v_gene: TRBV10-3
CDR3nt: TGTGCCATCAGTGATCCCGGAGCAGTGGGGCCAGGGGGATACAATGAGCAGTTCTTC
CDR3aa: CAISDPGAVGPGGYNEQFF

abundance: -
len: 11
j_gene: TRBJ1-2
d_gene: -
v_gene: TRBV28
CDR3nt: TGTGCCAGCAGTTCCAGGTGGGGCTACACCTTC
CDR3aa: CASSSRWGYTF

abundance: -
len: 14
j_gene: TRBJ2-5
d_gene: -
v_gene: TRBV7-2
CDR3nt: TGTGCCAGCAGCCCTTTTGGGACACCAGAGACCCAGTACTTC
CDR3aa: CASSPFGTPETQYF

abundance: -
len: 11
j_gene: TRBJ2-5
d_gene: -
v_gene: TRBV30
CDR3nt: TGTGCCTGGAGTGTATTAGAGACCCAGTACTTC
CDR3aa: CAWSVLETQYF

abundance: -
len: 11
j_gene: TRBJ1-1
d_gene: -
v_gene: TRBV21-1
CDR3nt: TGTGCCAGCCTCCTTGGCACTGAAGCTTTCTTT
CDR3aa: CASLLGTEAFF

abundance: -
len: 13
j_gene: TRBJ1-2
d_gene: TRBD1
v_gene: TRBV7-8
CDR3nt: TGTGCCAGCAGCCGACAGGGGGTATTCGGCTACACCTTC
CDR3aa: CASSRQGVFGYTF

abundance: -
len: 12
j_gene: TRBJ2-5
d_gene: -
v_gene: TRBV18
CDR3nt: TGTGCCAGCTCACCCGGGGAAGAGACCCAGTACTTC
CDR3aa: CASSPGEETQYF

abundance: -
len: 10
j_gene: TRBJ1-1
d_gene: -
v_gene: TRBV29-1
CDR3nt: TGCAGCTCTGGGACACCTGAAGCTTTCTTT
CDR3aa: CSSGTPEAFF

abundance: -
len: 17
j_gene: TRBJ1-2
d_gene: TRBD1
v_gene: TRBV19
CDR3nt: TGTGCCAGTAGTATGGGGGGACAGGGGACGAACAACTATGGCTACACCTTC
CDR3aa: CASSMGGQGTNNYGYTF

abundance: -
len: 14
j_gene: TRBJ1-3
d_gene: -
v_gene: TRBV5-4
CDR3nt: TGTGCCAGCAGCCTCGGGGGGCTCGGAAACACCATATATTTT
CDR3aa: CASSLGGLGNTIYF

abundance: -
len: 15
j_gene: TRBJ2-7
d_gene: TRBD2
v_gene: TRBV28
CDR3nt: TGTGCCAGCAGTCCCCCGACGGGGGGGCCCTACGAGCAGTACTTC
CDR3aa: CASSPPTGGPYEQYF

abundance: once
len: 13
j_gene: TRBJ2-5
d_gene: -
v_gene: TRBV14
CDR3nt: TGTGCCAGCAGTCATGGGTTTTTGAAGACCCAGTACTTC
CDR3aa: CASSHGFLKTQYF

abundance: -
len: 13
j_gene: TRBJ1-5
d_gene: -
v_gene: TRBV6-2/TRBV6-3
CDR3nt: TGTGCCAGCAGCATCTTAGGGAATCAGCCCCAGCATTTT
CDR3aa: CASSILGNQPQHF

abundance: -
len: 12
j_gene: TRBJ2-3
d_gene: -
v_gene: TRBV29-1
CDR3nt: TGCAGCGTTACCTTACCCGGGGGTACGCAGTATTTT
CDR3aa: CSVTLPGGTQYF

abundance: -
len: 13
j_gene: TRBJ2-1
d_gene: -
v_gene: TRBV19
CDR3nt: TGTGCCAGTCTGGCTAGCTCCTACAATGAGCAGTTCTTC
CDR3aa: CASLASSYNEQFF

abundance: -
len: 18
j_gene: TRBJ1-6
d_gene: TRBD1
v_gene: TRBV7-9
CDR3nt: TGTGCCAGCAGCCTAAAGGGGACAGGGGTACCCTATAATTCACCCCTCCACTTT
CDR3aa: CASSLKGTGVPYNSPLHF

abundance: -
len: 13
j_gene: TRBJ2-3
d_gene: -
v_gene: TRBV11-2
CDR3nt: TGTGCCAGCAGCCTCAGTAGCACAGATACGCAGTATTTT
CDR3aa: CASSLSSTDTQYF

abundance: few
len: 13
j_gene: TRBJ2-7
d_gene: TRBD1
v_gene: TRBV6-5
CDR3nt: TGTGCCAGCAGTTCAGACAGGGCCTACGAGCAGTACTTC
CDR3aa: CASSSDRAYEQYF

abundance: -
len: 15
j_gene: TRBJ2-2
d_gene: TRBD1
v_gene: TRBV6-5
CDR3nt: TGTGCCAGCAGGGTGACAGGGACGAACACCGGGGAGCTGTTTTTT
CDR3aa: CASRVTGTNTGELFF

abundance: -
len: 13
j_gene: TRBJ2-3
d_gene: TRBD2
v_gene: TRBV5-4
CDR3nt: TGTGCCAGTGGACTAGCGGGTCCAGATACGCAGTATTTT
CDR3aa: CASGLAGPDTQYF

abundance: -
len: 11
j_gene: TRBJ1-2
d_gene: -
v_gene: TRBV28
CDR3nt: TGTGCCAACTTGGACAGTCATGGCTACACCTTC
CDR3aa: CANLDSHGYTF

abundance: -
len: 15
j_gene: TRBJ1-1
d_gene: TRBD1
v_gene: TRBV3-1/TRBV3-2
CDR3nt: TGTGCCAGCACCCAGGGAACAGGGGGCTATACTGAAGCTTTCTTT
CDR3aa: CASTQGTGGYTEAFF

abundance: -
len: 14
j_gene: TRBJ1-2
d_gene: -
v_gene: TRBV4-3
CDR3nt: TGCGCCAGCAGCCGGAGTCAGGGGCCCTATGGCTACACCTTC
CDR3aa: CASSRSQGPYGYTF

abundance: -
len: 19
j_gene: TRBJ2-3
d_gene: -
v_gene: TRBV10-3
CDR3nt: TGTGCCATCAGAAGCTCTCGGGGGGCGGGAAATAATGGGGCAGATACGCAGTATTTT
CDR3aa: CAIRSSRGAGNNGADTQYF

abundance: -
len: 16
j_gene: TRBJ1-2
d_gene: -
v_gene: TRBV7-9
CDR3nt: TGTGCCAGCAGCTTAGTATCCACCGGACAGCCTTATGGCTACACCTTC
CDR3aa: CASSLVSTGQPYGYTF

abundance: -
len: 11
j_gene: TRBJ1-1
d_gene: -
v_gene: TRBV18
CDR3nt: TGTGCCAGCTCAGAGGCAGAGGGGGCTTTCTTT
CDR3aa: CASSEAEGAFF

abundance: -
len: 15
j_gene: TRBJ2-3
d_gene: TRBD2
v_gene: TRBV19
CDR3nt: TGTGCCAGTAGTAGCATAGCGGGAAACACAGATACGCAGTATTTT
CDR3aa: CASSSIAGNTDTQYF

abundance: -
len: 16
j_gene: TRBJ1-4
d_gene: TRBD1
v_gene: TRBV6-2/TRBV6-3
CDR3nt: TGTGCCAGCAGTTACTCGAGGACAGGGCGAAATGAAAAACTGTTTTTT
CDR3aa: CASSYSRTGRNEKLFF

abundance: -
len: 16
j_gene: TRBJ2-1
d_gene: TRBD2
v_gene: TRBV7-2
CDR3nt: TGTGCCAGCAGCCGGATTCTAGCGGGCCTGAACAATGAGCAGTTCTTC
CDR3aa: CASSRILAGLNNEQFF

abundance: -
len: 17
j_gene: TRBJ2-5
d_gene: TRBD2
v_gene: TRBV3-1/TRBV3-2
CDR3nt: TGTGCCAGCAGCCCTTTCTATGGAGAGGGACTACAAGAGACCCAGTACTTC
CDR3aa: CASSPFYGEGLQETQYF

abundance: -
len: 14
j_gene: TRBJ1-1
d_gene: -
v_gene: TRBV2
CDR3nt: TGTGCCAGCAGTGTAGCGGGGGCGCGGACTGAAGCTTTCTTT
CDR3aa: CASSVAGARTEAFF

abundance: -
len: 15
j_gene: TRBJ2-2
d_gene: -
v_gene: TRBV7-8
CDR3nt: TGTGCCAGCAGCTTATCGGGGGCGCTCACCGGGGAGCTGTTTTTT
CDR3aa: CASSLSGALTGELFF

abundance: few
len: 16
j_gene: TRBJ2-5
d_gene: TRBD1
v_gene: TRBV5-1
CDR3nt: TGCGCCAGCAGCTTGGGGGACAGGGGAGGGCAAGAGACCCAGTACTTC
CDR3aa: CASSLGDRGGQETQYF

abundance: once
len: 16
j_gene: TRBJ2-1
d_gene: -
v_gene: TRBV2
CDR3nt: TGTGCCAGCAGTTACAGGAGAAAGAGCTCCTACAATGAGCAGTTCTTC
CDR3aa: CASSYRRKSSYNEQFF

abundance: -
len: 14
j_gene: TRBJ2-2
d_gene: -
v_gene: TRBV19
CDR3nt: TGTGCCAGTAGTATATACACTAACACCGGGGAGCTGTTTTTT
CDR3aa: CASSIYTNTGELFF